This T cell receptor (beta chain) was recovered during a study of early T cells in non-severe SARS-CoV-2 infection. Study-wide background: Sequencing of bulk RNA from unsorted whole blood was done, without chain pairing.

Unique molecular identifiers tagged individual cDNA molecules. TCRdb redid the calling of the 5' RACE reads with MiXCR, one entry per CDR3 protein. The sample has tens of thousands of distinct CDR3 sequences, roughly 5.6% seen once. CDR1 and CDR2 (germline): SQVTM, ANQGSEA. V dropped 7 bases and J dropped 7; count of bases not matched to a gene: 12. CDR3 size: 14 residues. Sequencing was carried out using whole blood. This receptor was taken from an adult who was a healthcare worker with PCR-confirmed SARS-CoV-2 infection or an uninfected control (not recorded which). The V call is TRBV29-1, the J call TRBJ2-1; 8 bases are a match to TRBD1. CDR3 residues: CSAALRGRWNEQFF. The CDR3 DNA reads TGCAGCGCCGCGCTCAGGGGGCGCTGGAATGAGCAGTTCTTC.